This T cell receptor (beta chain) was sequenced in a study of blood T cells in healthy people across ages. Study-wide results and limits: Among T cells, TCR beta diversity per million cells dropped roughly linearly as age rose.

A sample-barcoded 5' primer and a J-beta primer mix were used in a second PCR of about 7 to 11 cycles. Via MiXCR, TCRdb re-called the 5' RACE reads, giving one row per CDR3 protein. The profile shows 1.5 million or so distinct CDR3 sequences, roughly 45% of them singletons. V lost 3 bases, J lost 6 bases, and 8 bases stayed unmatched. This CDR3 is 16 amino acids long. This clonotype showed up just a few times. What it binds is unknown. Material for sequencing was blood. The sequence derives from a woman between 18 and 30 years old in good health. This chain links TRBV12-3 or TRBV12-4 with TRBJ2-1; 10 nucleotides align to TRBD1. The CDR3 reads CASSFVPGQGRNEQFF. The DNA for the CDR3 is TGTGCCAGCAGTTTCGTCCCGGGACAGGGGCGCAATGAGCAGTTCTTC.